Below, 20 T cell receptor beta chains from the same sample are listed, as sequenced in a study of cytomegalovirus exposure and HLA in healthy donors. It was with 60 Vbeta and 13 Jbeta primers that the PCR ran. The table came from immunoSEQ multiplex PCR; TCRdb's copy has only in-frame clones and leaves some out. The table includes some 190,000 clones, around 80% detected once. The specimen was PBMCs. The receptors come from a girl aged 10-17 years in good health and CMV-seropositive.

This clone has a handful of counts. The chain has TRBV5-5 and TRBJ2-2, with D possibly being TRBD2 (5 bases). CDR1 is SGHKS and CDR2 is YYEKEE in the germline V gene (reference sequence). V lost 0 bases, J lost 6 bases, and 12 bases lay in between. There are 15 residues in the CDR3. This chain's CDR3 is CASSLEALRAGELFF. The CDR3 region has the DNA TGTGCCAGCAGCTTGGAAGCTTTGCGGGCCGGGGAGCTGTTTTTT.

The V gene is TRBV4-2, the J gene TRBJ2-3, with a possible D match to TRBD2 (6 bases). Per germline, CDR1 LGHNA and CDR2 YNFKEQ. The CDR3 is 16 residues long. V lost 4 bases, J lost 3 bases, and 17 bases lay in between. The CDR3 bases are TGTGCCAGCAGCCCCCTAGGGGTAGCGGAGACAGATACGCAGTATTTT. Translation gives CASSPLGVAETDTQYF.

This clone was picked up one time. The chain uses TRBV5-6 and TRBJ1-2; TRBD1 might be the D (6 bases). Germline values: CDR1 SGHDT, CDR2 YYEEEE. Between the trimmed V and J ends, which lost 8 bases and 2 bases, there was a span of 16 bases. This CDR3 has 14 amino acids. CDR3 residues: CASSIGQSNYGYTF. The CDR3 DNA sequence: TGTGCCAGTAGCATCGGACAGTCAAACTATGGCTACACCTTC.

In DNA, the CDR3 is TGTGCCAGCAGGATTTGGGAGGCTCACTACGAGCAGTACTTC. It encodes CASRIWEAHYEQYF. V usage is TRBV7-2 and J usage is TRBJ2-7, with D maybe TRBD2 (6 bases). The germline V and J ends were trimmed by 6 bases and 3 bases, with 15 bases remaining between them. The CDR3 has 14 residues. From germline, CDR1 is SGHTA and CDR2 FQGNSA.

The J gene is TRBJ1-1, the V gene TRBV7-2, with 7 bases matching TRBD1. Germline CDR1 is SGHTA and CDR2 is FQGNSA. J was trimmed by 0 bases and V by 5 bases; bases with no gene match: 9. The CDR3 length is 16 residues. This chain's CDR3 is CASSPWTGHMNTEAFF. CDR3 in DNA: TGTGCCAGCAGCCCCTGGACAGGACACATGAACACTGAAGCTTTCTTT.

The chain employs TRBV4-2 and TRBJ2-5; TRBD1 is a possible D gene (6 bases). V was trimmed by 0 bases and J by 4 bases, leaving 15 bases between them. CDR1 is LGHNA, CDR2 YNFKEQ, per germline. This CDR3 contains 16 residues. The CDR3 DNA is TGTGCCAGCAGCCAAGAGTATGCGATGGGGGCAGAGACCCAGTACTTC. Protein: CASSQEYAMGAETQYF.

The chain combines TRBV11-3 with TRBJ2-7; 11 positions match TRBD1. The V gene's germline CDR1 is SGHNT and CDR2 YENEEA. The CDR3 spans 15 residues. V lost 6 bases to trimming and J lost 4 bases; unmatched junction nucleotides: 8. This CDR3 is CASSSGTGGVYEQYF. CDR3 DNA: TGTGCCAGCAGTTCCGGGACAGGGGGTGTTTACGAGCAGTACTTC. Supplemented by reference TRBV11-3 and TRBJ2-7, the full variable domain reads EAGVVQSPRYKIIEKKQPVAFWCNPISGHNTLYWYLQNLGQGPELLIRYENEEAVDDSQLPKDRFSAERLKGVDSTLKIQPAELGDSAVYLCASSSGTGGVYEQYFGPGTRLTVT.

V usage is TRBV9 and J usage is TRBJ1-5; D might be TRBD1 (6 bases). This CDR3 is built from 15 residues. The V end was cut by 3 bases, the J end by 1 base, with 11 bases between. Germline V gene data show CDR1 as SGDLS and CDR2 as YYNGEE. As DNA, the CDR3 is TGTGCCAGCAGCGCGACAGGCGGGAGCAATCAGCCCCAGCATTTT. Residues: CASSATGGSNQPQHF.

This chain connects TRBV29-1 to TRBJ2-7; a possible D gene is TRBD1 (5 bases). The CDR3 is made up of 12 amino acids. Germline loops: CDR1 SQVTM, CDR2 ANQGSEA. Trimming stripped 4 bases from V and 4 bases from J, with 11 bases between. CDR3 coding DNA: TGCAGCGTTGCAGGGCAGGGATACGAGCAGTACTTC. This gives the protein CSVAGQGYEQYF.

The rearrangement uses TRBV19 and TRBJ1-2; TRBD1 agrees at 7 bases. The CDR3 extends over 15 amino acids. V was pared by 5 bases and J by 0 bases, with 6 bases of the junction left unmatched. Per the germline V gene, CDR1 is LNHDA and CDR2 is SQIVND (reference sequence). CDR3 in DNA: TGTGCCAGTAGTGCCGACAGGGTTGCTAACTATGGCTACACCTTC. Its protein is CASSADRVANYGYTF.

The chain couples TRBV11-2 to TRBJ2-7, with TRBD1 matching 7 bases. V dropped 3 bases and J dropped 4; count of bases not matched to a gene: 3. The length of the CDR3 is 13 residues. From germline, CDR1 is SGHAT and CDR2 FQNNGV. CDR3 region: CASSLNRGYEQYF. CDR3 nucleotide sequence: TGTGCCAGCAGCTTGAACAGGGGTTACGAGCAGTACTTC.

For the CDR3, the DNA is TGTGCCAGCAGCTTAGCGCTTAGCTACGAGCAGTACTTC. Protein sequence: CASSLALSYEQYF. The chain uses TRBV7-8 and TRBJ2-7; no clear D gene. Germline CDR1 reads SGHVS; CDR2 reads FQNEAQ. CDR3 size: 13 residues. V lost 0 bases, J lost 3 bases, and 6 bases lay in between.

This sequence joins TRBV6-1 and TRBJ2-7; 12 positions agree with TRBD1. The germline V gene encodes CDR1 MNHNS and CDR2 SASEGT. V lost 4 bases, J lost 4 bases, and 8 bases stayed unmatched. The CDR3 has 16 residues. DNA for the CDR3: TGTGCCAGCAGTGCCGAGGGACAGGGGGCAAGGTACGAGCAGTACTTC. Translation: CASSAEGQGARYEQYF.

This clone was detected only once. The chain employs TRBV6-6 and TRBJ2-1; tentatively, D is TRBD2 (6 bases). Germline CDR1 MNHNY, CDR2 SVGAGI (reference sequence). Between the trimmed V and J ends, which lost 3 bases and 5 bases, there was a span of 14 bases. The length of the CDR3 is 15 residues. The CDR3 reads CASSYHGSLNNEQFF. Written as DNA, the CDR3 is TGTGCCAGCAGTTATCACGGGAGCCTCAACAATGAGCAGTTCTTC.

This chain links TRBV6-5 with TRBJ2-2, with 7 bases identical to TRBD1. CDR1 is MNHEY, CDR2 SVGAGI, per germline. J gave up 4 bases and V 7 bases, and 9 bases lay outside the gene matches. This CDR3 region has 15 residues. The CDR3 spells CASNQQGRLTGELFF. The CDR3 coding sequence is TGTGCCAGCAACCAACAGGGGCGGCTCACCGGGGAGCTGTTTTTT.

This clone has a handful of counts. J is TRBJ2-2 and V is TRBV29-1; D possibly corresponds to TRBD2 (5 bases). In germline, CDR1 is SQVTM, CDR2 ANQGSEA. CDR3 length: 12 amino acids. V lost 7 bases, J lost 4 bases, and 10 bases lay in between. The CDR3 sequence is CSAGRGTGELFF. Written as DNA, the CDR3 is TGCAGCGCAGGACGGGGCACCGGGGAGCTGTTTTTT.

The chain uses TRBV29-1 and TRBJ2-7; TRBD1 matches at 9 bases. Germline CDR1 reads SQVTM; CDR2 reads ANQGSEA. CDR3 length equals 16 residues. V dropped 0 bases and J dropped 6; count of bases not matched to a gene: 12. In DNA form, the CDR3 reads TGCAGCGTTGAAGACCCGGGACAGGGAAGGTTAGGCGAGCAGTACTTC. It encodes CSVEDPGQGRLGEQYF.

The chain employs TRBV19 and TRBJ2-1; TRBD2 agrees at 10 bases. This CDR3 is 14 amino acids long. After removal of 6 bases from V and 7 bases from J, the junction contained 6 bases not matched to a gene. Germline V gene sequence: CDR1 LNHDA, CDR2 SQIVND (reference sequence). As DNA, the CDR3 is TGTGCCAGTAGATCCGGACTAGCGGTAAATGAGCAGTTCTTC. Protein sequence: CASRSGLAVNEQFF.

The rearrangement uses TRBV10-1 and TRBJ2-5, with 9 bases that match TRBD1. With the DNA end fitting TRBJ2-7 better, the J assignment may be wrong. This CDR3 has 14 residues. Looked up from germline, CDR1 is WNHNN and CDR2 is SYGVQD (reference sequence). DNA of the CDR3: TGCGCCAGCAGTGGGGGACAGGGACCCTACGAGCAGTACTTC. Encoded protein: CASSGGQGPYEQYF.

The V call is TRBV29-1, the J call TRBJ1-1; D may be TRBD1 (6 bases). V was clipped by 5 bases and J by 0 bases, with 13 bases between them. The germline gives CDR1 SQVTM, CDR2 ANQGSEA. The CDR3 length is 14 residues. CDR3 in DNA: TGCAGCGTTACCAGGGGAATGATGAACACTGAAGCTTTCTTT. It specifies CSVTRGMMNTEAFF.